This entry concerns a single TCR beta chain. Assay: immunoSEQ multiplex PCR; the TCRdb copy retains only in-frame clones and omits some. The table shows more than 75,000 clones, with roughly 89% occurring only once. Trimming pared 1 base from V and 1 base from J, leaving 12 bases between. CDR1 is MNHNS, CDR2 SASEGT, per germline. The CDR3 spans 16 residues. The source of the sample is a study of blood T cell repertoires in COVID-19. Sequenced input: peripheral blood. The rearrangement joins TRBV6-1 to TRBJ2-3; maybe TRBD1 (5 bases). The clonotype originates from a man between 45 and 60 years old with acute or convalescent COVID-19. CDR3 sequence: CASSEGPGIGTDTQYF. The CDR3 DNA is TGTGCCAGCAGTGAAGGGCCAGGGATAGGCACAGATACGCAGTATTTT.